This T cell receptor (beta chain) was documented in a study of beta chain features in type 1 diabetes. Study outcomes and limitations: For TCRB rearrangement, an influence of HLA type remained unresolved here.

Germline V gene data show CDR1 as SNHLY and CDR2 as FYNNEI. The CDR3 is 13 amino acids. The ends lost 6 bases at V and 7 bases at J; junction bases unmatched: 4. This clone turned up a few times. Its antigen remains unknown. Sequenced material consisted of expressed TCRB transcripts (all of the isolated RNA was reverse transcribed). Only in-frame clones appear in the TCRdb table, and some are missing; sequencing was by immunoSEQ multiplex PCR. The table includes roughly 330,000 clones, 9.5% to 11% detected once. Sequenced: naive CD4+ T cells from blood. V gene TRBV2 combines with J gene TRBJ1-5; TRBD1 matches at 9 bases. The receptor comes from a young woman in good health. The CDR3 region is CASRGQGRQPQHF. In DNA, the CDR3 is TGTGCCAGCAGGGGACAGGGTAGACAGCCCCAGCATTTT.